The 11 T cell receptor beta chains below were found in one sample sequenced in a study of PD-1 and CTLA-4 blockade in melanoma. The assay was immunoSEQ multiplex PCR, and TCRdb's table has in-frame clones only and misses some. This sample has about 32,000 clones, with about 88% found just once. The sample in question was CD8+ T cells from peripheral blood, obtained from a patient given anti-PD-1 treatment. These TCRs come from a human donor with melanoma.

The chain has TRBV5-4 and TRBJ1-1; no reliable D call. The CDR3 runs to 17 residues. Trimming removed 0 bases from V and 1 base from J, with 16 bases in between. Germline CDR1 SGHNT, CDR2 YYREEE (reference sequence). The CDR3 nucleotides are TGTGCCAGCAGCTTGGGTTTGGGGATCCAACCGAACACTGAAGCTTTCTTT. It specifies CASSLGLGIQPNTEAFF.

This sequence joins TRBV9 and TRBJ1-5; D gene ambiguous. Germline-derived CDR1 and CDR2 are SGDLS and YYNGEE. This CDR3 has 15 amino acids. Between the trimmed V and J ends, which lost 2 bases and 1 base, there was a span of 10 bases. CDR3 sequence (DNA): TGTGCCAGCAGCGTTAAGGGAGTGAGCAATCAGCCCCAGCATTTT. Its translation: CASSVKGVSNQPQHF.

The chain uses TRBV28 and TRBJ1-6, with TRBD1 matching 9 bases. This CDR3 region has 15 residues. The V and J ends lost 6 bases and 8 bases, in that order; junction bases with no gene match: 8. The V gene's germline CDR1 is MDHEN and CDR2 SYDVKM. DNA for the CDR3: TGTGCCAGCAGCCCCGGACAGGGGTTGTATTCACCCCTCCACTTT. Translation: CASSPGQGLYSPLHF.

The chain recombines TRBV6-5 with TRBJ2-5, with D tentatively TRBD2 (5 bases). Germline loops: CDR1 MNHEY, CDR2 SVGAGI. This CDR3 region has 15 residues. Trimming stripped 7 bases from V and 1 base from J, with 16 bases between. The CDR3 coding sequence is TGTGCCAGCACCACCCTGGCGGGCGGCCAAGAGACCCAGTACTTC. Its protein product is CASTTLAGGQETQYF.

As DNA, the CDR3 is TGTGCCAGCAGTTCTCGACAGGGGGGATGGAACACTGAAGCTTTCTTT. Its translation: CASSSRQGGWNTEAFF. The genes are TRBV28 and TRBJ1-1; TRBD1 matches at 9 bases. V gave up 4 bases and J gave up 1 base; unmatched junction bases: 7. CDR3 length equals 16 residues. The V gene's germline CDR1 is MDHEN and CDR2 SYDVKM.

The chain combines TRBV27 with TRBJ2-3; D perhaps matches TRBD2 (7 bases). Trimming took off 5 bases at V and 1 base at J, with 13 bases between the two ends. This CDR3 region has 15 residues. Germline V CDR1 and CDR2: MNHEY, SMNVEV (reference sequence). The CDR3 loop is CASSIAGARTDTQYF. In DNA, the CDR3 is TGTGCCAGCAGTATCGCGGGGGCCCGCACAGATACGCAGTATTTT.

Written as DNA, the CDR3 is TGTGCCAGCAGTGACCGGTATGGCTACACCTTC. This translates into CASSDRYGYTF. The chain links TRBV6-4 to TRBJ1-2; no reliable D call. The germline gives CDR1 MRHNA, CDR2 SNTAGT. Trimming removed 2 bases from V and 5 bases from J, with 3 bases in between. This CDR3 is 11 amino acids long.

V and J are TRBV14 and TRBJ1-6; D is undetermined. Germline lookup yields CDR1 SGHDN and CDR2 FVKESK. Trimming stripped 0 bases from V and 5 bases from J, with 11 bases between. CDR3 length: 16 amino acids. The CDR3 is CASSQEAPANNSPLHF. DNA for the CDR3: TGTGCCAGCAGCCAAGAAGCTCCCGCCAATAATTCACCCCTCCACTTT.

V gene TRBV6-5 combines with J gene TRBJ1-1; TRBD1 might be the D (5 bases). CDR1 and CDR2 from the germline V gene are MNHEY and SVGAGI. The V and J ends lost 6 bases and 1 base respectively, with 15 bases between them. The CDR3 is 15 residues long. CDR3 DNA: TGTGCCAGCAGCCAGACCGTAACAGGGAACACTGAAGCTTTCTTT. Protein product: CASSQTVTGNTEAFF.

This chain links TRBV6-5 with TRBJ2-5; 7 bases fit TRBD1. This CDR3 is 13 amino acids long. The V gene end was trimmed by 6 bases and the J gene end by 2 bases; junction bases not matched to a gene: 3. Germline V gene lookup returns CDR1 MNHEY and CDR2 SVGAGI. CDR3 nucleotides: TGTGCCAGCAGCCGGGGACAGCAAGAGACCCAGTACTTC. Protein: CASSRGQQETQYF.

The chain has TRBV25-1 and TRBJ1-1; D gene uncertain. The germline V gene encodes CDR1 MGHDK and CDR2 SYGVNS. Trimming removed 1 base at V and 0 bases at J, with 6 bases between. This CDR3 is 14 amino acids long. The CDR3 is CASSEWRVNTEAFF. As DNA, the CDR3 is TGTGCCAGCAGTGAATGGAGAGTGAACACTGAAGCTTTCTTT.